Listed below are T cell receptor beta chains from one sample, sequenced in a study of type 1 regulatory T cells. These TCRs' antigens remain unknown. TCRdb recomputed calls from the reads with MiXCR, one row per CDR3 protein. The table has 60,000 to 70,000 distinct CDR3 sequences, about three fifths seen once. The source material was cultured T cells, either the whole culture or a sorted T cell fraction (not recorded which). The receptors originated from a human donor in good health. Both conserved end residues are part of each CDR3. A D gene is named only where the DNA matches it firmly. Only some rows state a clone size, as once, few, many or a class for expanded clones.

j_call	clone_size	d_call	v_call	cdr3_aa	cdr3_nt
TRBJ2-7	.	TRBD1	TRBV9	CASSVAAGGYEQYF	TGTGCCAGCAGCGTAGCGGCAGGGGGCTACGAGCAGTACTTC
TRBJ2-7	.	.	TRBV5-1	CASSSAVEQYF	TGCGCCAGCAGCTCGGCGGTCGAGCAGTACTTC
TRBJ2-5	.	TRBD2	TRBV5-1	CASSSGLVYETQYF	TGCGCCAGCAGCTCCGGACTAGTTTATGAGACCCAGTACTTC
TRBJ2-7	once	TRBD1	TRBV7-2	CASITPPGQGSYEQYF	TGTGCCAGCATCACCCCTCCGGGACAGGGGTCCTACGAGCAGTACTTC
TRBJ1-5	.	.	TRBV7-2	CASSLSKGIQPQHF	TGTGCCAGCAGCTTAAGTAAGGGGATTCAGCCCCAGCATTTT
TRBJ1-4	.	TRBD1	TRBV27	CASRRSGQGLSNEKLFF	TGTGCCAGCAGGCGGTCGGGACAGGGGCTGTCTAATGAAAAACTGTTTTTT
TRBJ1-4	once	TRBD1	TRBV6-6	CASRVLTGGEKLFF	TGTGCCAGCAGGGTACTGACAGGGGGTGAAAAACTGTTTTTT
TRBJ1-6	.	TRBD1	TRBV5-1	CASSRDRDSNSPLHF	TGCGCCAGCAGCCGGGACAGGGACTCTAATTCACCCCTCCACTTT
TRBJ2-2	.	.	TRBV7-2	CASSLVVPGELFF	TGTGCCAGCAGCTTAGTGGTCCCCGGGGAGCTGTTTTTT
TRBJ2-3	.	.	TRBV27	CASSFRGRDTQYF	TGTGCCAGCAGTTTCCGCGGACGAGATACGCAGTATTTT
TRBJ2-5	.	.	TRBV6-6	CASSAGTPWTQYF	TGTGCCAGCAGTGCCGGGACCCCGTGGACCCAGTACTTC
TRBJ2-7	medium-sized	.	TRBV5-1	CASRYGTAAYEQYF	TGCGCCAGCCGCTACGGGACGGCAGCCTACGAGCAGTACTTC
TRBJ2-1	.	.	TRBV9	CASSFSGRGAYNEQFF	TGTGCCAGCAGCTTCAGCGGAAGGGGAGCCTACAATGAGCAGTTCTTC
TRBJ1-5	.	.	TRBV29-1	CSVETGAGQPQHF	TGCAGCGTTGAAACCGGGGCGGGGCAGCCCCAGCATTTT
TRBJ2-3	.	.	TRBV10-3	CAISGLNKESSTDTQYF	TGTGCCATCAGTGGGTTGAACAAGGAGTCTAGCACAGATACGCAGTATTTT
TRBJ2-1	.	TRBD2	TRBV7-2	CASSPFGLATSNEQFF	TGTGCCAGCAGCCCCTTTGGACTAGCGACATCCAATGAGCAGTTCTTC
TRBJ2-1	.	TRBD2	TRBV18	CASLAGGPGEQFF	TGTGCCAGTTTGGCGGGAGGGCCTGGTGAGCAGTTCTTC
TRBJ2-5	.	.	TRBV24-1	CATSDYQETQYF	TGTGCCACCAGTGATTATCAAGAGACCCAGTACTTC
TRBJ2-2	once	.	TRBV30	CAWSGHLTGELFF	TGTGCCTGGAGTGGACACCTTACCGGGGAGCTGTTTTTT
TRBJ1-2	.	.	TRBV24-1	CATSEGTAPGYTF	TGTGCCACCAGTGAGGGGACGGCCCCCGGCTACACCTTC
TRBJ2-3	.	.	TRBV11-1	CASSFGGVNTQYF	TGTGCCAGCAGCTTCGGAGGGGTGAATACGCAGTATTTT
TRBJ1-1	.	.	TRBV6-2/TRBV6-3	CASSYSSLRMNTEAFF	TGTGCCAGCAGTTACTCGAGCCTGAGAATGAACACTGAAGCTTTCTTT
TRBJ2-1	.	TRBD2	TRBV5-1	CASSLTSGSLNEQFF	TGCGCCAGCAGCTTAACTAGCGGGAGTTTAAATGAGCAGTTCTTC
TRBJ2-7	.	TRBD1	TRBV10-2	CASIGQGGLEQYF	TGCGCCAGCATCGGACAGGGGGGTCTCGAGCAGTACTTC
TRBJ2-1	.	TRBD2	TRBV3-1	CASRMAGGDEQFF	TGTGCCAGCAGGATGGCGGGAGGTGATGAGCAGTTCTTC
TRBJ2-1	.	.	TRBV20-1	CSAAGRSYNEQFF	TGCAGTGCCGCCGGGCGGAGTTACAATGAGCAGTTCTTC
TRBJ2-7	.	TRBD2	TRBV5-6	CATRQGLAENYEQYF	TGTGCCACAAGACAGGGACTAGCGGAAAACTACGAGCAGTACTTC
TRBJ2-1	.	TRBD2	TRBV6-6	CASSSASGTSYNEQFF	TGTGCCAGCAGTTCGGCTAGCGGTACCTCCTACAATGAGCAGTTCTTC
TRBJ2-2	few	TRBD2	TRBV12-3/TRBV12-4	CASSRGLAGYTGELFF	TGTGCCAGCAGTAGAGGACTAGCGGGGTACACCGGGGAGCTGTTTTTT
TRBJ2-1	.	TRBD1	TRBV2	CASSGQGGRNEQFF	TGTGCCAGCAGTGGACAGGGCGGACGCAATGAGCAGTTCTTC
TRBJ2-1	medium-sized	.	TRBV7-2	CASSLLAPNRQFF	TGTGCCAGCAGCTTGTTAGCGCCGAATCGGCAGTTCTTC
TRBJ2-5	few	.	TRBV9	CASSVQGGETQYF	TGTGCCAGCAGCGTACAGGGAGGAGAGACCCAGTACTTC
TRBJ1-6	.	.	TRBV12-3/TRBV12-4	CASSLGEQNSPLHF	TGTGCCAGCAGTTTGGGGGAGCAGAATTCACCCCTCCACTTT
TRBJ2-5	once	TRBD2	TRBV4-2	CASSQGGTSGRGEAQYF	TGTGCCAGCAGCCAAGGAGGGACTAGCGGGAGAGGAGAGGCCCAGTACTTC
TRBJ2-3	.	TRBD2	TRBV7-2	CASSFAGGVDTQYF	TGTGCCAGCAGCTTCGCGGGAGGAGTTGATACGCAGTATTTT
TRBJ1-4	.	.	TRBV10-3	CAISDKTMPEPEKLFF	TGTGCCATCAGTGACAAGACCATGCCAGAACCGGAAAAACTGTTTTTT
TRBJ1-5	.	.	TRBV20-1	CSARQNNQPQHF	TGCAGTGCAAGACAGAATAATCAGCCCCAGCATTTT
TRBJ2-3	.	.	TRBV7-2	CASSPPGTQYF	TGTGCCAGCAGCCCCCCAGGGACGCAGTATTTT
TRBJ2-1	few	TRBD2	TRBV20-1	CSARPPTSGKVGQFF	TGCAGTGCTAGGCCTCCTACTAGCGGGAAGGTCGGGCAGTTCTTC
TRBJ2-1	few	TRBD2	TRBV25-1	CASSESVPLAGEEDDEQFF	TGTGCCAGCAGTGAATCCGTCCCACTAGCGGGAGAGGAAGACGATGAGCAGTTCTTC
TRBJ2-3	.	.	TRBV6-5	CASRSTRFYTDTQYF	TGTGCCAGCAGATCTACCCGTTTCTACACAGATACGCAGTATTTT
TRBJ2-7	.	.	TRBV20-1	CSARVTTAYEQYF	TGCAGTGCTAGAGTGACTACCGCCTACGAGCAGTACTTC
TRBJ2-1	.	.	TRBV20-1	CSARDQRQVSGQFF	TGCAGTGCTAGAGACCAAAGACAGGTCTCGGGGCAGTTCTTC
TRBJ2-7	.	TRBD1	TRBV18	CASSPETGAYEQYF	TGTGCCAGCTCACCAGAGACAGGGGCCTACGAGCAGTACTTC
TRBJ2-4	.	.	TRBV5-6	CASSLIGDWDF	TGTGCCAGCAGCTTGATTGGGGATTGGGACTTC
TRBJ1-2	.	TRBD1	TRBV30	CAWRGQLYGYTF	TGTGCCTGGAGGGGACAGCTCTATGGCTACACCTTC
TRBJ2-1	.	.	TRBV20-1	CSAMKRNSYNEQLF	TGCAGTGCAATGAAGCGGAACTCCTACAATGAGCAGCTCTTC
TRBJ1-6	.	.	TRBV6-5	CASSYGGVGNSPLHF	TGTGCCAGCAGTTATGGGGGGGTTGGCAATTCACCCCTCCACTTT
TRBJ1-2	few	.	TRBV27	CASSPIDSFYGYTF	TGTGCCAGCAGTCCCATAGACAGTTTCTATGGCTACACCTTC
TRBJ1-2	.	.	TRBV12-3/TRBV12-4	CASGSQYGYTF	TGTGCCAGCGGGAGTCAGTATGGCTACACCTTC
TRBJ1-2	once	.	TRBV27	CASSSLTPPYGYTF	TGTGCCAGCAGTTCCCTGACCCCCCCCTATGGCTACACCTTC